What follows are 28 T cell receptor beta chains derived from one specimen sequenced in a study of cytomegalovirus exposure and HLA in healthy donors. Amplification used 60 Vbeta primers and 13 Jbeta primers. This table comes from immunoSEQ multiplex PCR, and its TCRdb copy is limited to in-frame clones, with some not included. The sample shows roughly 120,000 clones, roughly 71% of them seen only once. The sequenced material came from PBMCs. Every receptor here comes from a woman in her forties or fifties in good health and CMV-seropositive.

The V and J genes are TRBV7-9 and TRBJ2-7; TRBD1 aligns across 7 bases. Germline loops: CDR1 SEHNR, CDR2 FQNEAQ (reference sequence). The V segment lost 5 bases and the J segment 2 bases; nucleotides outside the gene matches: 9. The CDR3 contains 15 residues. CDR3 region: CASSPPRGNAYEQYF. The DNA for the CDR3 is TGTGCCAGCAGCCCCCCCAGGGGGAATGCCTACGAGCAGTACTTC.

The CDR3 here is CASSFGMRGGDTQYF. Written as DNA, the CDR3 is TGTGCCAGCAGCTTCGGGATGAGGGGAGGAGATACGCAGTATTTT. V usage is TRBV11-2 and J usage is TRBJ2-3; D might be TRBD2 (6 bases). V shed 3 bases and J shed 5 bases, with 15 bases lying between them. The CDR3 covers 15 residues. Looked up from germline, CDR1 is SGHAT and CDR2 is FQNNGV.

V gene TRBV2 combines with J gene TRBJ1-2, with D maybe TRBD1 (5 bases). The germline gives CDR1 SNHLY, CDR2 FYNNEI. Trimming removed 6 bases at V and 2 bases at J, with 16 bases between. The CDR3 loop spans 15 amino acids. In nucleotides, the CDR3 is TGTGCCAGCAGCAGCCAATTGACAGCCAACTATGGCTACACCTTC. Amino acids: CASSSQLTANYGYTF. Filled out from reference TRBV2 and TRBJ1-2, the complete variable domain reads EPEVTQTPSHQVTQMGQEVILRCVPISNHLYFYWYRQILGQKVEFLVSFYNNEISEKSEIFDDQFSVERPDGSNFTLKIRSTKLEDSAMYFCASSSQLTANYGYTFGSGTRLTVV.

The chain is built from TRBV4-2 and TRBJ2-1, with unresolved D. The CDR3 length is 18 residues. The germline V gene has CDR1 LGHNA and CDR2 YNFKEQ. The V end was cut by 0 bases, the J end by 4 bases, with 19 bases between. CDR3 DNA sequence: TGTGCCAGCAGCCAAGAAAGTCCGACAACCATGAGATACAATGAGCAGTTCTTC. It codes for CASSQESPTTMRYNEQFF.

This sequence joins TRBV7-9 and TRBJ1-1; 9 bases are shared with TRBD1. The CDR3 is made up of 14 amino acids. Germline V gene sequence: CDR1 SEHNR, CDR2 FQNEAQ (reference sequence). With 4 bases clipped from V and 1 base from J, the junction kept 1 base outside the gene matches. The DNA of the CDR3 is TGTGCCAGCAGCTGGGACAGGGAGAACACTGAAGCTTTCTTT. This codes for CASSWDRENTEAFF.

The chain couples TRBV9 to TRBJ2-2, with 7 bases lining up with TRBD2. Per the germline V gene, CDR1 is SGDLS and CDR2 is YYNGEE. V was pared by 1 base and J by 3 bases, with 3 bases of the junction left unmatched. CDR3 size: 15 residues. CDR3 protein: CASSVSGGYTGELFF. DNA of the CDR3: TGTGCCAGCAGCGTATCGGGGGGATACACCGGGGAGCTGTTTTTT.

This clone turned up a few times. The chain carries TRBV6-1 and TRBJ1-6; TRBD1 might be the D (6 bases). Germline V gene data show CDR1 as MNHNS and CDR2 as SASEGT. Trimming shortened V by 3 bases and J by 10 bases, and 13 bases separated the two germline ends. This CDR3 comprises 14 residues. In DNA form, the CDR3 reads TGTGCCAGCAGTGAGTTTTACAGGGAGTCACCCCTCCACTTT. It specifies CASSEFYRESPLHF.

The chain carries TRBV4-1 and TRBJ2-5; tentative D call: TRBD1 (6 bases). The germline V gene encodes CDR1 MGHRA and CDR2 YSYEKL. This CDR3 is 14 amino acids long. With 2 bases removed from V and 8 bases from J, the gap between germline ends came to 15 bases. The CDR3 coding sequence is TGCGCCAGCAGCCAACCGGACAGTAGTGATACCCAGTACTTC. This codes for CASSQPDSSDTQYF.

CDR3 residues: CASTKLGADTQYF. The CDR3 DNA reads TGTGCCAGCACCAAGCTAGGGGCGGATACGCAGTATTTT. The chain combines TRBV11-1 with TRBJ2-3; weak D call: TRBD1 (5 bases). Germline V gene lookup returns CDR1 SGHAT and CDR2 FQDESV (reference sequence). The CDR3 spans 13 residues. The V and J ends lost 7 bases and 6 bases respectively, with 14 bases between them.

The CDR3 nucleotides are TGTGCCACCAGCAGAGGAGGCGGGGGGGCCTTACTGTTCTTC. It encodes CATSRGGGGALLFF. The gene calls are TRBV15 and TRBJ2-1, with 9 nucleotides matching TRBD2. Germline values: CDR1 LNHNV, CDR2 YYDKDF (reference sequence). The V segment lost 1 base and the J segment 15 bases; nucleotides outside the gene matches: 10. There are 14 residues in the CDR3. Looking up the rest from reference TRBV15 and TRBJ2-1 gives the full variable domain: DAMVIQNPRYQVTQFGKPVTLSCSQTLNHNVMYWYQQKSSQAPKLLFHYYDKDFNNEADTPDNFQSRRPNTSFCFLDIRSPGLGDTAMYLCATSRGGGGALLFFGPGTRLTVL.

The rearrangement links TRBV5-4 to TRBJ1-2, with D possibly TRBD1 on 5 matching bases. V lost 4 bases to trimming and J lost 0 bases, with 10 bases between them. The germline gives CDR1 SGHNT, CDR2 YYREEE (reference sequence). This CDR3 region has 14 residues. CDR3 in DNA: TGTGCCAGCAGCGCAGGACACCCTAACTATGGCTACACCTTC. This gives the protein CASSAGHPNYGYTF.

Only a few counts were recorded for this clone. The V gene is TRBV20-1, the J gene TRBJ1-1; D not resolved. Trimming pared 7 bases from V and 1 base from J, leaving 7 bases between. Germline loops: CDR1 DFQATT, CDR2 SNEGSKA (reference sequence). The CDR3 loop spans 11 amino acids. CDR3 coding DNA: TGCAGTGTTTGGAGGAACACTGAAGCTTTCTTT. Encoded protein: CSVWRNTEAFF.

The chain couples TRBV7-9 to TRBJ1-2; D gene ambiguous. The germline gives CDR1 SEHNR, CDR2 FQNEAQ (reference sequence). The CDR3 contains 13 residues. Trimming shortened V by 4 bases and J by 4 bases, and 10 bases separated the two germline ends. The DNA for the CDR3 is TGTGCCAGCAGCTCAAACAGTGGCTATGGCTACACCTTC. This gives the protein CASSSNSGYGYTF.

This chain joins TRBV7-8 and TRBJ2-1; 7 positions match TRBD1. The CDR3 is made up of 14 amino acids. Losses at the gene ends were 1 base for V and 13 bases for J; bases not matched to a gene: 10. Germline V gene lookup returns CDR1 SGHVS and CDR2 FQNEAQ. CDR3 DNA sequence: TGTGCCAGCAGCTTAGGTCCCGGGACAGATACCCAGTTCTTC. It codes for CASSLGPGTDTQFF.

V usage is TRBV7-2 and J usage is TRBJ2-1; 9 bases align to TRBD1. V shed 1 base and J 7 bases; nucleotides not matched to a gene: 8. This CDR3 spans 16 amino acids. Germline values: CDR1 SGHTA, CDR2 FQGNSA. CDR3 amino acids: CASSLVYGQGSNEQFF. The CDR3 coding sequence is TGTGCCAGCAGCTTAGTGTATGGACAGGGGTCGAATGAGCAGTTCTTC. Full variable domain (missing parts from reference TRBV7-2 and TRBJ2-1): GAGVSQSPSNKVTEKGKDVELRCDPISGHTALYWYRQSLGQGLEFLIYFQGNSAPDKSGLPSDRFSAERTGGSVSTLTIQRTQQEDSAVYLCASSLVYGQGSNEQFFGPGTRLTVL.

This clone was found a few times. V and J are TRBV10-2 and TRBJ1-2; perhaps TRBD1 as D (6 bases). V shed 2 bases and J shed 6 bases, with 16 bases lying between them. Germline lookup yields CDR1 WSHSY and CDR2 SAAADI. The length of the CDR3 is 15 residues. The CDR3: CASSEETDSWDGYTF. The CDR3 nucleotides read TGCGCCAGCAGTGAGGAAACGGACAGCTGGGATGGCTACACCTTC.

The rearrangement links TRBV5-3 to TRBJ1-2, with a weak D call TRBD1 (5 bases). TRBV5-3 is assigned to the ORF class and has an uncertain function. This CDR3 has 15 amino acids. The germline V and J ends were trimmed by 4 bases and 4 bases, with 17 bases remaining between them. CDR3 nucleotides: TGTGCCAGAAGCCCGGTAGGGGCCAGAGCCTATGGCTACACCTTC. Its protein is CARSPVGARAYGYTF.

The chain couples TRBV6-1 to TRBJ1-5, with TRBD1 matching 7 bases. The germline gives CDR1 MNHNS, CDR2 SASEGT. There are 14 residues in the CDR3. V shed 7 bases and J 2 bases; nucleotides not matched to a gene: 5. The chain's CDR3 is CASNKGQGNQPQHF. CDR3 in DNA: TGTGCCAGCAACAAAGGACAGGGCAATCAGCCCCAGCATTTT.

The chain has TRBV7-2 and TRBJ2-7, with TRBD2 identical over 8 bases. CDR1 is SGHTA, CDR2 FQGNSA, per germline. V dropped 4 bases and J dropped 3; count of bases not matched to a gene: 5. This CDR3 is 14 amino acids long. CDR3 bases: TGTGCCAGCAGCTCTTCTAGCGGGTACTACGAGCAGTACTTC. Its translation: CASSSSSGYYEQYF.

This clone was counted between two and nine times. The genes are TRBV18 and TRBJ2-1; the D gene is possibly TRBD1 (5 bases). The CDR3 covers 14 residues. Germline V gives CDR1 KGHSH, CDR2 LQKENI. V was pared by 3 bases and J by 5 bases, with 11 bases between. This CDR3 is CASSPTATNNEQFF. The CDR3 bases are TGTGCCAGCTCACCGACAGCCACCAACAATGAGCAGTTCTTC.

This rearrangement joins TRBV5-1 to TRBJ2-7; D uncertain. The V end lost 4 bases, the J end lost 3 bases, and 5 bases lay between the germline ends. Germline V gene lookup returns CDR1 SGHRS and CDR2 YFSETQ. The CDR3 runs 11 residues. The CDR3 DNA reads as TGCGCCAGCAGCGGCAACTACGAGCAGTACTTC. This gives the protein CASSGNYEQYF. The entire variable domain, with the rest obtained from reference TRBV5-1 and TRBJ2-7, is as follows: KAGVTQTPRYLIKTRGQQVTLSCSPISGHRSVSWYQQTPGQGLQFLFEYFSETQRNKGNFPGRFSGRQFSNSRSEMNVSTLELGDSALYLCASSGNYEQYFGPGTRLTVT.

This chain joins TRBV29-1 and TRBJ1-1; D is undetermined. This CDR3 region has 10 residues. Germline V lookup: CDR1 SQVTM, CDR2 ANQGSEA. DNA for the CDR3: TGCAGTTCCCTCGACACTGAAGCTTTCTTT. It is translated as CSSLDTEAFF.

The CDR3 DNA is TGTGCCAGCAGTGAATTCGTGCTGGGGGGAAGCAATCAGCCCCAGCATTTT. This gives the protein CASSEFVLGGSNQPQHF. The chain couples TRBV6-1 to TRBJ1-5; TRBD1 is a possible D gene (5 bases). Germline-derived CDR1 and CDR2 are MNHNS and SASEGT. V lost 2 bases and J 1 base, leaving 15 bases between the germline ends. This CDR3 comprises 17 residues.

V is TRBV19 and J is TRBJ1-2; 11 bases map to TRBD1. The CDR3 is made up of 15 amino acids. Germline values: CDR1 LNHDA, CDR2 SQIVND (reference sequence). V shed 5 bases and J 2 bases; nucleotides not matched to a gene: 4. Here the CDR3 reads CASSGQGAVNYGYTF. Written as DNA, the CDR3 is TGTGCCAGTAGTGGACAGGGGGCCGTAAACTATGGCTACACCTTC.

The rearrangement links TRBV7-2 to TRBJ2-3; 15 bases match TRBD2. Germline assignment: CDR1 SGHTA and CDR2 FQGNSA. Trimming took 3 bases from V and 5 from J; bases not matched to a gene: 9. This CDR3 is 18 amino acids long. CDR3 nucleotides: TGTGCCAGCAGCTTCCGTGGGACTAGCGGGGGGCGGGGAGATACGCAGTATTTT. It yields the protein CASSFRGTSGGRGDTQYF.

CDR3 sequence (DNA): TGCGCCAGCAGCTTGAGGGGACAGGGGAACACTGAAGCTTTCTTT. Translation gives CASSLRGQGNTEAFF. The chain couples TRBV5-1 to TRBJ1-1; 9 nucleotides match TRBD1. Germline-derived CDR1 and CDR2 are SGHRS and YFSETQ. After removal of 1 base from V and 1 base from J, the junction contained 2 bases not matched to a gene. The CDR3 spans 15 residues.

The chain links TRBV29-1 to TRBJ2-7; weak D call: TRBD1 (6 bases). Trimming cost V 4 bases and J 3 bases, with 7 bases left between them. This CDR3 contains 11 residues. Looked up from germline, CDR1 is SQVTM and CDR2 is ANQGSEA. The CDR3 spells CSVGTDYEQYF. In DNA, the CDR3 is TGCAGCGTTGGGACAGACTACGAGCAGTACTTC.

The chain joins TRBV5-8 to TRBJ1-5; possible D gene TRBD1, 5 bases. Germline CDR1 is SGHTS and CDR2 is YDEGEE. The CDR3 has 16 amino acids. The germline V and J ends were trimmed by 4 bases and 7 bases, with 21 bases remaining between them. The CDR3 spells CASSPGGMARGQPQHF. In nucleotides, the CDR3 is TGTGCCAGCAGCCCGGGTGGTATGGCCCGGGGGCAGCCCCAGCATTTT.